A selection of T cell receptor beta chains follows, all from one sample in a study of cytomegalovirus exposure and HLA in healthy donors. The repertoire was sequenced with immunoSEQ multiplex PCR; TCRdb's copy has only in-frame clones and lacks some. In the table there are fewer than 200,000 clones, around 80% of which are singletons. The specimen sequenced was PBMCs. The receptors derive from a man between 35 and 55 years old in good health and CMV-seronegative. CDR3s include the opening cysteine and the closing phenylalanine or tryptophan. Each record gives: J gene, V gene, CDR3 protein.

j_gene: TRBJ2-5; v_gene: TRBV11-3; CDR3aa: CASAPGRTGAQETQYF
j_gene: TRBJ2-2; v_gene: TRBV19; CDR3aa: CASSARDRPNTGELFF
j_gene: TRBJ2-1; v_gene: TRBV10-2; CDR3aa: CASSGGEGLSYNEQFF
j_gene: TRBJ1-2; v_gene: TRBV5-6; CDR3aa: CASSLVTRDYGYTF
j_gene: TRBJ2-7; v_gene: TRBV10-3; CDR3aa: CAITLGEYYEQYF
j_gene: TRBJ1-3; v_gene: TRBV6-5; CDR3aa: CASSSTGGSGNTIYF
j_gene: TRBJ2-7; v_gene: TRBV21-1; CDR3aa: CASSKAGGGQGSYEQYF
j_gene: TRBJ2-3; v_gene: TRBV28; CDR3aa: CASSFPEGGLAGEGDTQYF
j_gene: TRBJ2-6; v_gene: TRBV27; CDR3aa: CASSLLAGANVLTF
j_gene: TRBJ2-6; v_gene: TRBV5-4; CDR3aa: CASSLGGLAGANVLTF
j_gene: TRBJ2-7; v_gene: TRBV7-9; CDR3aa: CSSSLAQREQYF
j_gene: TRBJ1-1; v_gene: TRBV5-6; CDR3aa: CASSLGQGGPRWNVEAFF
j_gene: TRBJ2-1; v_gene: TRBV29-1; CDR3aa: CSVHRTSGKTYNEQFF
j_gene: TRBJ2-7; v_gene: TRBV11-2; CDR3aa: CASSLDGRHPYEQYF
j_gene: TRBJ1-1; v_gene: TRBV28; CDR3aa: CASSLTLKNTEAFF
j_gene: TRBJ2-7; v_gene: TRBV10-3; CDR3aa: CAIKAGRGLGGEQYF
j_gene: TRBJ1-1; v_gene: TRBV14; CDR3aa: CASSRGLLGTEAFF
j_gene: TRBJ2-1; v_gene: TRBV7-9; CDR3aa: CSSSPGTLQIYNEQFF
j_gene: TRBJ2-3; v_gene: TRBV29-1; CDR3aa: CSVEPQGANTDTQYF
j_gene: TRBJ1-2; v_gene: TRBV4-2; CDR3aa: CASSQADRGHYGYTF
j_gene: TRBJ2-7; v_gene: TRBV4-3; CDR3aa: CASSQDSLTDYYEQYF
j_gene: TRBJ1-1; v_gene: TRBV25-1; CDR3aa: CASSEGAARSTEAFF
j_gene: TRBJ1-1; v_gene: TRBV28; CDR3aa: CASSFPRTEENTEAFF
j_gene: TRBJ2-6; v_gene: TRBV10-3; CDR3aa: CAISGQGAHSGANVLTF
j_gene: TRBJ2-5; v_gene: TRBV6-6; CDR3aa: CASALTGGMGQETQYF
j_gene: TRBJ1-1; v_gene: TRBV6-1; CDR3aa: CASSVKHVNTEAFF
j_gene: TRBJ2-7; v_gene: TRBV18; CDR3aa: CASSPTAENYEQYF
j_gene: TRBJ2-7; v_gene: TRBV5-4; CDR3aa: CASSLDGGTYEQYF
j_gene: TRBJ2-7; v_gene: TRBV6-1; CDR3aa: CASSDVAGPTYEQYF
j_gene: TRBJ1-1; v_gene: TRBV28; CDR3aa: CASSLSDSWAEAFF
j_gene: TRBJ2-2; v_gene: TRBV6-5; CDR3aa: CASSSPTRATGELFF
j_gene: TRBJ2-7; v_gene: TRBV7-2; CDR3aa: CASSLEGSGSLKTYEQYF
j_gene: TRBJ2-2; v_gene: TRBV19; CDR3aa: CASSGLAGGVGELFF
j_gene: TRBJ1-2; v_gene: TRBV6-1; CDR3aa: CASSDSARLPYGYTF